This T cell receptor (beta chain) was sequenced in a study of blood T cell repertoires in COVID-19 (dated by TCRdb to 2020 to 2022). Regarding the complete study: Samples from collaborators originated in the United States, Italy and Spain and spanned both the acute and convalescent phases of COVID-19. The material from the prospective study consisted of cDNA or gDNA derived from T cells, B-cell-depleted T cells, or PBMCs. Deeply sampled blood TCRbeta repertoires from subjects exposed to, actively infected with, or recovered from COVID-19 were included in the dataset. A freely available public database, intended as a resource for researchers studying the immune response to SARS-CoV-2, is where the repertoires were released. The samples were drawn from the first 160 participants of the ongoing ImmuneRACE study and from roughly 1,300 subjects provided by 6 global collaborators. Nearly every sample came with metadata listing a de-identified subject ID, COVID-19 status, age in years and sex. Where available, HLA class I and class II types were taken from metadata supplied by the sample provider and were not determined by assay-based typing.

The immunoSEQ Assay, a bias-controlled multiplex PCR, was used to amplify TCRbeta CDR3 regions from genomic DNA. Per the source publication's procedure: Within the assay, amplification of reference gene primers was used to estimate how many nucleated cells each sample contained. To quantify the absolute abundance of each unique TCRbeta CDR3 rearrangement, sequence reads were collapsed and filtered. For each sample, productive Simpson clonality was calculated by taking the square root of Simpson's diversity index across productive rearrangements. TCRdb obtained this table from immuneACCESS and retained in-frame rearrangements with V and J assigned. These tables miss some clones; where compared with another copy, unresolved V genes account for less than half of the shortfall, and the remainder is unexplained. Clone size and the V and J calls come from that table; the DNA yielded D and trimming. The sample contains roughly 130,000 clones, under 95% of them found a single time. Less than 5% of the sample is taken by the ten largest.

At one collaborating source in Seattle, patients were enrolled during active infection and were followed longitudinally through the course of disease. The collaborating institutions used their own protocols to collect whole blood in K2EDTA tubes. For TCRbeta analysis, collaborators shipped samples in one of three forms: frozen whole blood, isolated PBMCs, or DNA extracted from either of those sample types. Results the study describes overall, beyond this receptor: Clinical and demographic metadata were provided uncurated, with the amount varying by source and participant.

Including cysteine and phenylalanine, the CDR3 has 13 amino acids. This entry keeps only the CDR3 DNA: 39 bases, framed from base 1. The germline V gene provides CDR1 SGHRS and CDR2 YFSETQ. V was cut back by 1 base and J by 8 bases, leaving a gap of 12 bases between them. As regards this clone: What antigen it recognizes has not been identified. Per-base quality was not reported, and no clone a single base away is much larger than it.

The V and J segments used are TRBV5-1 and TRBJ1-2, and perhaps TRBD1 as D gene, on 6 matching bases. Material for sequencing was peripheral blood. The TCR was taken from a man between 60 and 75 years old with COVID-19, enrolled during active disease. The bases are TGCGCCAGCAGCTTGTTAGGTACAGGGGGCTACACCTTC. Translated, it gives CASSLLGTGGYTF.